Listed here are 32 T cell receptor beta chains from one sample, sequenced in a study of OX40 agonist ivuxolimab in advanced cancers. The method behind the library was the immunoSEQ multiplex PCR assay. Entries here come from immuneACCESS through TCRdb and include only in-frame sequences with V and J called. Some clones fail to appear in such tables; in the studies checked, an unresolved V gene covers under half of the shortfall, and the cause of the remainder is unknown. Counted in this sample were 55,000 to 80,000 clones; 89% of them appeared once. Approximately 12% of the sample rests with the top ten. Sequencing used CD4+ or CD8+ T cells sorted from blood, obtained in a trial of the OX40 agonist ivuxolimab. The receptor source for this set is an adult with an advanced solid tumor such as melanoma, head and neck, liver or kidney cancer.

This chain connects TRBV7-7 to TRBJ2-7, with D possibly called TRBD1 or TRBD2 (7 bases each). Germline CDR1 is SSHAT and CDR2 is FNYEAQ (reference sequence). The CDR3 loop spans 15 amino acids. V lost 5 bases and J 3 bases, leaving 17 bases between the germline ends. The CDR3 region is CASSPRGGDSYEQYF. The DNA of the CDR3 is TGTGCCAGCAGCCCCAGGGGGGGGGACAGCTACGAGCAGTACTTC.

The rearrangement uses TRBV7-9 and TRBJ1-4; TRBD1 might be the D (5 bases). CDR1 SEHNR and CDR2 FQNEAQ come from the germline V gene (reference sequence). Trimming removed 5 bases at V and 13 bases at J, with 20 bases between. The CDR3 has 14 amino acids. The CDR3 reads CASSHPSEGLRLFF. The CDR3 bases are TGTGCCAGCAGCCACCCGTCCGAGGGACTGAGACTGTTTTTT.

The rearrangement uses TRBV7-2 and TRBJ1-6; D is uncertain. In germline, CDR1 is SGHTA, CDR2 FQGNSA. The CDR3 is made up of 17 amino acids. Between the trimmed V and J ends, which lost 0 bases and 5 bases, there was a span of 14 bases. CDR3 nucleotides: TGTGCCAGCAGCTTAGCGACGGGCCCTTGGGATAATTCACCCCTCCACTTT. Amino acid sequence: CASSLATGPWDNSPLHF. Together with reference TRBV7-2 and TRBJ1-6, the CDR3 gives the full variable domain: GAGVSQSPSNKVTEKGKDVELRCDPISGHTALYWYRQSLGQGLEFLIYFQGNSAPDKSGLPSDRFSAERTGGSVSTLTIQRTQQEDSAVYLCASSLATGPWDNSPLHFGNGTRLTVT.

The chain uses TRBV7-9 and TRBJ2-7; D remains unclear. CDR1 is SEHNR, CDR2 FQNEAQ, per germline (reference sequence). V lost 5 bases, J lost 3 bases, and 14 bases lay in between. This CDR3 has 14 residues. The CDR3 region has the DNA TGTGCCAGCAGCCCACCCGAAATCCGCTACGAGCAGTACTTC. Encoded protein: CASSPPEIRYEQYF.

The V call is TRBV27, the J call TRBJ2-7; the match to TRBD2 covers 9 bases. V lost 6 bases, J lost 2 bases, and 5 bases stayed unmatched. The germline gives CDR1 MNHEY, CDR2 SMNVEV (reference sequence). This CDR3 is built from 14 residues. CDR3 in amino acids: CASRGASGTYEQYF. The CDR3 nucleotides read TGTGCCAGCAGAGGGGCTAGCGGGACCTACGAGCAGTACTTC.

Only one count was recorded for this clone. The germline gene is not matched at one end of the junction; a read error may be the cause. The chain has TRBV4-1 and TRBJ2-5, with a possible D match to TRBD2 (6 bases). Per the germline V gene, CDR1 is MGHRA and CDR2 is YSYEKL. CDR3 length: 13 amino acids. CDR3 residues: CASKGGLEETQYF. CDR3 nucleotide sequence: TGCGCAAGCAAGGGAGGACTGGAAGAGACCCAGTACTTC.

The table lists this clone with a few counts. One end of the junction varies from germline; a read error may be responsible. The rearrangement uses TRBV7-9 and TRBJ1-1, with D possibly being TRBD1 (5 bases). This CDR3 has 13 amino acids. CDR1 is SEHNR, CDR2 FQNEAQ, per germline (reference sequence). The CDR3 nucleotides read TGTGCCAGCAGCACGACGGACATGAGAAGCGGTGGATTT. Translation gives CASSTTDMRSGGF.

This chain uses TRBV19 with TRBJ1-5; 8 nucleotides agree with TRBD1. Trimming at V came to 5 bases and at J to 11 bases, leaving 11 bases not matched to a gene. CDR1 LNHDA and CDR2 SQIVND come from the germline V gene (reference sequence). CDR3 length: 14 residues. The CDR3 region is CASSPRTGFGAQHF. CDR3 bases: TGTGCCAGTAGTCCCCGGACAGGGTTCGGAGCCCAGCATTTT. The whole variable domain, filled in from reference TRBV19 and TRBJ1-5, reads DGGITQSPKYLFRKEGQNVTLSCEQNLNHDAMYWYRQDPGQGLRLIYYSQIVNDFQKGDIAEGYSVSREKKESFPLTVTSAQKNPTAFYLCASSPRTGFGAQHFGDGTRLSIL.

This chain connects TRBV9 to TRBJ2-3; D may be TRBD1 (7 bases). The CDR3 is made up of 17 amino acids. Deletions cut 0 bases from V and 6 bases from J, with 20 bases between. Germline loops: CDR1 SGDLS, CDR2 YYNGEE. As DNA, the CDR3 is TGTGCCAGCAGCGTAGATGGAGGGGGCGGGAAGTGGGATACGCAGTATTTT. Its protein is CASSVDGGGGKWDTQYF.

The chain recombines TRBV6-4 with TRBJ2-3, with no clear D. The CDR3 runs 14 residues. Germline CDR1 is MRHNA and CDR2 is SNTAGT. The V gene lost 6 bases and the J gene lost 2 bases, with 12 bases spanning the gap. The CDR3 coding sequence is TGTGCCAGCAGGGCCCGGTCCTTCACAGATACGCAGTATTTT. It translates to CASRARSFTDTQYF.

This clone appeared once. The chain joins TRBV2 to TRBJ1-1; D is undetermined. Germline-derived CDR1 and CDR2 are SNHLY and FYNNEI. Trimming pared 6 bases from V and 9 bases from J, leaving 8 bases between. The CDR3 runs to 10 residues. CDR3 coding DNA: TGTGCCAGCAGCGGATTTCAAGCTTTCTTT. Amino acid sequence: CASSGFQAFF.

This chain links TRBV30 with TRBJ2-7; D remains unclear. Germline lookup yields CDR1 GTSNPN and CDR2 SVGIG (reference sequence). The CDR3 has 13 amino acids. V gave up 1 base and J gave up 2 bases, with 9 bases separating them. CDR3 loop: CAWSGDGPYEQYF. The CDR3 DNA is TGTGCCTGGAGTGGAGACGGCCCCTACGAGCAGTACTTC.

V usage is TRBV10-3 and J usage is TRBJ2-1, with D unresolved. Germline lookup yields CDR1 ENHRY and CDR2 SYGVKD. V was trimmed by 7 bases and J by 5 bases, leaving 6 bases between them. CDR3 size: 11 residues. Here the CDR3 DNA reads TGTGCCATCAACAGAGACAATGAGCAGTTCTTC. Its protein is CAINRDNEQFF.

The chain is built from TRBV7-6 and TRBJ2-7; 9 nucleotides match TRBD1. The CDR3 runs to 16 residues. Trimming took 1 base from V and 4 from J; bases not matched to a gene: 8. Germline assignment: CDR1 SGHVS and CDR2 FNYEAQ. CDR3 nucleotide sequence: TGTGCCAGCAGCTTAGACAGGGGGCCCCTCTCTTACGAGCAGTACTTC. Protein: CASSLDRGPLSYEQYF.

The V and J genes are TRBV5-1 and TRBJ2-7, with 7 bases identical to TRBD1. Trimming cost V 6 bases and J 0 bases; bases outside gene matches: 3. The CDR3 has 13 amino acids. Germline CDR1 reads SGHRS; CDR2 reads YFSETQ. The CDR3 DNA sequence: TGCGCCAGCACCGGACAGGACTCCTACGAGCAGTACTTC. Translation: CASTGQDSYEQYF. Variable domain in full (rest from reference TRBV5-1 and TRBJ2-7): KAGVTQTPRYLIKTRGQQVTLSCSPISGHRSVSWYQQTPGQGLQFLFEYFSETQRNKGNFPGRFSGRQFSNSRSEMNVSTLELGDSALYLCASTGQDSYEQYFGPGTRLTVT.

This chain uses TRBV7-6 with TRBJ1-1; D unclear. The V gene's germline CDR1 is SGHVS and CDR2 FNYEAQ. The CDR3 has 15 residues. Trimming took 1 base from V and 0 from J, leaving 9 bases between them. CDR3 sequence: CASSLDGSLNTEAFF. The CDR3, as DNA: TGTGCCAGCAGCTTAGATGGCAGCCTGAACACTGAAGCTTTCTTT.

V and J are TRBV19 and TRBJ1-6, with no clear D. The CDR3 extends over 14 amino acids. Trimming removed 6 bases from V and 4 bases from J, with 10 bases in between. CDR1 LNHDA and CDR2 SQIVND come from the germline V gene (reference sequence). This chain's CDR3 is CASRNGIYNSPLHF. The CDR3 nucleotides read TGTGCCAGTAGGAACGGCATTTATAATTCACCCCTCCACTTT.

The V gene is TRBV27, the J gene TRBJ2-2; the D is unclear. Trimming pared 5 bases from V and 4 bases from J, leaving 8 bases between. CDR1 is MNHEY, CDR2 SMNVEV, per germline (reference sequence). The CDR3 is 13 residues long. DNA for the CDR3: TGTGCCAGCAGTCGTCCAGGCACCGGGGAGCTGTTTTTT. Translated, it gives CASSRPGTGELFF.

The V gene is TRBV6-6, the J gene TRBJ1-1; D not resolved. The CDR3 is made up of 13 amino acids. Germline CDR1 MNHNY, CDR2 SVGAGI (reference sequence). Trimming cost V 5 bases and J 7 bases, with 14 bases left between them. Written as DNA, the CDR3 is TGTGCCAGCAGTCCCGGACTCCTCTTTGAAGCTTTCTTT. Amino acids: CASSPGLLFEAFF.

The sample holds a few counts of this clone. The chain recombines TRBV27 with TRBJ2-1; 9 nucleotides line up with TRBD1. Trimming took 3 bases from V and 5 from J; bases not matched to a gene: 5. The germline V gene encodes CDR1 MNHEY and CDR2 SMNVEV (reference sequence). CDR3 size: 15 residues. This CDR3 reads CASSLGDRANNEQFF. DNA for the CDR3: TGTGCCAGCAGTTTGGGGGACAGGGCTAACAATGAGCAGTTCTTC.

The chain recombines TRBV11-2 with TRBJ1-1; no clear D gene. V lost 1 base to trimming and J lost 11 bases, with 14 bases between them. CDR3 length equals 13 residues. CDR1 and CDR2 from the germline V gene are SGHAT and FQNNGV. The CDR3 sequence: CASSLGAGGGAFF. The DNA for the CDR3 is TGTGCCAGCAGCTTAGGGGCAGGCGGCGGGGCTTTCTTT.

This chain links TRBV2 with TRBJ2-5; TRBD2 aligns across 9 bases. V was clipped by 9 bases and J by 2 bases; unmatched bases: 7. The CDR3 has 14 amino acids. CDR1 is SNHLY, CDR2 FYNNEI, per germline. The chain's CDR3 is CARQGLAGQETQYF. The CDR3 nucleotides read TGTGCCAGACAGGGGCTAGCGGGACAAGAGACCCAGTACTTC.

V and J are TRBV19 and TRBJ1-5; TRBD1 matches 7 bases. The CDR3 covers 12 residues. The V gene end was trimmed by 9 bases and the J gene end by 7 bases; junction bases not matched to a gene: 6. Germline lookup yields CDR1 LNHDA and CDR2 SQIVND (reference sequence). CDR3 amino acids: CASTQGIQPQHF. The CDR3 nucleotides read TGTGCCAGCACACAGGGGATCCAGCCCCAGCATTTT.

The rearrangement joins TRBV19 to TRBJ1-1; 10 positions match TRBD1. The CDR3 has 16 amino acids. Germline trimming cut 1 base from V and 4 bases from J; bases unmatched to any gene: 6. Germline CDR1 LNHDA, CDR2 SQIVND (reference sequence). The CDR3 sequence: CASSIGDRGWGTEAFF. As DNA, the CDR3 is TGTGCCAGTAGTATAGGGGACAGGGGATGGGGCACTGAAGCTTTCTTT.

The chain combines TRBV9 with TRBJ2-5; TRBD1 matches at 10 bases. The germline V gene encodes CDR1 SGDLS and CDR2 YYNGEE. The CDR3 consists of 14 residues. V trimming: 5 bases; J trimming: 5 bases; junction bases outside the gene matches: 6. The CDR3 loop is CASSTGTGEETQYF. Written as DNA, the CDR3 is TGTGCCAGCAGTACCGGGACAGGGGAGGAGACCCAGTACTTC. The full variable domain, its missing parts supplied by reference TRBV9 and TRBJ2-5, is DSGVTQTPKHLITATGQRVTLRCSPRSGDLSVYWYQQSLDQGLQFLIQYYNGEERAKGNILERFSAQQFPDLHSELNLSSLELGDSALYFCASSTGTGEETQYFGPGTRLLVL.

This chain links TRBV27 with TRBJ2-1; the D gene is possibly TRBD1 (6 bases). CDR1 is MNHEY and CDR2 is SMNVEV in the germline V gene (reference sequence). Trimming stripped 4 bases from V and 9 bases from J, with 10 bases between. The CDR3 covers 12 residues. This CDR3 is CASSSLGGEQFF. DNA of the CDR3: TGTGCCAGCAGTTCCTTAGGGGGTGAGCAGTTCTTC.

This chain connects TRBV25-1 to TRBJ1-4; the D gene is possibly TRBD1 (5 bases). V lost 6 bases to trimming and J lost 7 bases, with 15 bases between them. This CDR3 is built from 14 residues. Germline V gene sequence: CDR1 MGHDK, CDR2 SYGVNS. As DNA, the CDR3 is TGTGCCAGCAGGCAGGGAGGGCTTAGTGAAAAACTGTTTTTT. Protein product: CASRQGGLSEKLFF.

The chain joins TRBV27 to TRBJ2-2, with D perhaps TRBD1 or TRBD2 (5 bases each). With 8 bases removed from V and 3 bases from J, the gap between germline ends came to 13 bases. Germline lookup yields CDR1 MNHEY and CDR2 SMNVEV (reference sequence). The CDR3 spans 14 residues. The CDR3 loop reads CASHAQGHTGELFF. For the CDR3, the DNA is TGTGCCAGCCATGCCCAGGGACACACCGGGGAGCTGTTTTTT.

This rearrangement joins TRBV6-1 to TRBJ2-7; D unresolved. Germline V gene sequence: CDR1 MNHNS, CDR2 SASEGT. V lost 0 bases and J 12 bases, leaving 12 bases between the germline ends. This CDR3 is built from 12 residues. The CDR3 loop is CASSEAWALGYF. For the CDR3, the DNA is TGTGCCAGCAGTGAAGCCTGGGCCCTGGGGTACTTC.

The CDR3 sequence: CASSLYAGGGTDTQYF. The CDR3 DNA follows: TGTGCCAGCAGTTTATACGCCGGTGGGGGGACAGATACGCAGTATTTT. V gene TRBV27 combines with J gene TRBJ2-3, with a weak D call TRBD2 (6 bases). This CDR3 contains 16 residues. Trimming left V 1 base short and J 3 bases short, with 14 bases between. Looked up from germline, CDR1 is MNHEY and CDR2 is SMNVEV (reference sequence).

The chain joins TRBV5-1 to TRBJ2-7; 10 positions match TRBD2. Trimming cost V 3 bases and J 2 bases; bases outside gene matches: 8. Germline lookup yields CDR1 SGHRS and CDR2 YFSETQ. The CDR3 loop spans 16 amino acids. CDR3 in DNA: TGCGCCAGCAGCTCGGTCAGGACTAGCGGAACCTACGAGCAGTACTTC. Its translation is CASSSVRTSGTYEQYF.

The rearrangement joins TRBV28 to TRBJ2-3, with D uncertain. V was cut by 5 bases and J by 6 bases, with 6 bases left in between. Per germline, CDR1 MDHEN and CDR2 SYDVKM. CDR3 length equals 11 residues. Written as DNA, the CDR3 is TGTGCCAGCAGTCCTGACGATACGCAGTATTTT. It encodes CASSPDDTQYF.